This T cell receptor beta chain was captured by sequencing in a study of T cell repertoires in cytomegalovirus infection. Across the whole study: Recently identified HLA-C-restricted CMV epitopes and well-studied HLA-B-restricted CMV epitopes were used by the study.

TCRdb ran MiXCR on the reads and lists one entry per CDR3 protein. The table records about half a million distinct CDR3 sequences, approximately 42% of them present only once. The CDR3 has 17 amino acids. Trimming took 1 base from V and 3 from J, leaving 19 bases between them. CDR1 is SGHTA and CDR2 is FQGNSA in the germline V gene. Overall study findings and caveats: Within the response measured ex vivo, HLA-C-restricted CMV-specific TCR beta clonotypes were dominant. Summed frequency of public TCR beta families distinguished CMV carriers with the relevant HLA.

This clonotype was seen more than once but under ten times. Its antigen is unidentified. This clonotype originated in a human donor in good health (CMV status not recorded). Some clones in this sample may be carry-over from other donors' samples. The chain employs TRBV7-2 and TRBJ2-7; D could derive from TRBD1 or TRBD2 (5 bases each). The sample in question was cultured PBMCs, obtained from culture after CMV antigen stimulation. The CDR3 is CASSLGPSGDGGYEQYF. DNA of the CDR3: TGTGCCAGCAGCTTAGGACCCTCCGGGGATGGGGGCTACGAGCAGTACTTC. Together with reference TRBV7-2 and TRBJ2-7, the CDR3 gives the full variable domain: GAGVSQSPSNKVTEKGKDVELRCDPISGHTALYWYRQSLGQGLEFLIYFQGNSAPDKSGLPSDRFSAERTGGSVSTLTIQRTQQEDSAVYLCASSLGPSGDGGYEQYFGPGTRLTVT.